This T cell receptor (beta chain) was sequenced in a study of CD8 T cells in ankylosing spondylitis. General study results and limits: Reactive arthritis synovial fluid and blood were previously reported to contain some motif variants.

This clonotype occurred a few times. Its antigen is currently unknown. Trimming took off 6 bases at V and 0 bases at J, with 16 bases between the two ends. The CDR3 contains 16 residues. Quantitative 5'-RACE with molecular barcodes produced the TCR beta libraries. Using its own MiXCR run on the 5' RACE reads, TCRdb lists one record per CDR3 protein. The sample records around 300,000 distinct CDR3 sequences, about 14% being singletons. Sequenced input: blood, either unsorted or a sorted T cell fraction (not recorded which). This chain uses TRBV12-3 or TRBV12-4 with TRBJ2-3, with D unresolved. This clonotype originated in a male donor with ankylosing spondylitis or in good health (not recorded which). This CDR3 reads CASRPIYDGSTDTQYF. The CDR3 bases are TGTGCCAGCAGACCCATATATGACGGAAGCACAGATACGCAGTATTTT.